The 6 T cell receptor beta chains below come from one sample, sequenced in a study of shared clonotypes between healthy human individuals (dated by TCRdb to the early 2020s). CD8 naive samples were CD45RO-negative cells positively selected for CCR7, giving a CD45RA+CCR7+ population that excluded TemRA cells. Library preparation used the immunoSEQ multiplex PCR assay. This is the immuneACCESS table as TCRdb keeps it, with only in-frame sequences that have V and J called. A part of the clones is gone; compared with another copy, unresolved V genes explain less than half, and the rest is unexplained. The table for this sample lists around 2,000,000 clones; approximately 95% of them were counted only once. Of the sample, about 1.1% falls within the top ten clones. Sequencing was done on a sample of naive CD8+ T cells sorted from blood. The label giving this sample's cell subset or site can be read as: CD45RA+CCR7+. The receptor set was obtained from a young man in good health.

V usage is TRBV7-9 and J usage is TRBJ2-7, with TRBD2 as a possible D gene (6 bases). CDR1 SEHNR and CDR2 FQNEAQ come from the germline V gene (reference sequence). V was shortened by 4 bases and J by 1 base, with 17 bases between the two germline ends. The CDR3 covers 16 residues. The CDR3 nucleotides read TGTGCCAGCAGCTCCCCCCCGCAAGGAGGGTCCTACGAGCAGTACTTC. Its protein is CASSSPPQGGSYEQYF. Filled out from reference TRBV7-9 and TRBJ2-7, the complete variable domain reads DTGVSQNPRHKITKRGQNVTFRCDPISEHNRLYWYRQTLGQGPEFLTYFQNEAQLEKSRLLSDRFSAERPKGSFSTLEIQRTEQGDSAMYLCASSSPPQGGSYEQYFGPGTRLTVT.

The rearrangement links TRBV19 to TRBJ1-2; a weak D match, TRBD1 (5 bases). Germline CDR1 is LNHDA and CDR2 is SQIVND (reference sequence). The CDR3 runs to 14 residues. Trimming left V 0 bases short and J 8 bases short, with 13 bases between. CDR3 residues: CASSIDPGPGGYTF. CDR3 in DNA: TGTGCCAGTAGTATAGATCCGGGGCCCGGAGGCTACACCTTC.

V usage is TRBV28 and J usage is TRBJ2-5, with D perhaps being TRBD1 or TRBD2 (5 bases each). Trimming took 2 bases from V and 0 from J, leaving 10 bases between them. Germline CDR1 reads MDHEN; CDR2 reads SYDVKM. The CDR3 runs 15 residues. Written as DNA, the CDR3 is TGTGCCAGCAGTTTAGGGACCTTAAACCAAGAGACCCAGTACTTC. The encoded protein is CASSLGTLNQETQYF.

This chain connects TRBV2 to TRBJ2-5, with 11 bases that match TRBD2. The CDR3 totals 16 residues. V dropped 4 bases and J dropped 2; count of bases not matched to a gene: 6. From germline, CDR1 is SNHLY and CDR2 FYNNEI. The CDR3 reads CASSGPGLAAQETQYF. The CDR3 DNA reads as TGTGCCAGCAGTGGGCCGGGACTAGCGGCGCAAGAGACCCAGTACTTC.

This chain joins TRBV5-4 and TRBJ2-2; the D gene is possibly TRBD1 (6 bases). The V and J ends lost 4 bases and 4 bases respectively, with 11 bases between them. The CDR3 runs 14 residues. Germline V gene lookup returns CDR1 SGHNT and CDR2 YYREEE (reference sequence). CDR3 in amino acids: CASSGTGPTGELFF. Here the CDR3 DNA reads TGTGCCAGCAGCGGCACAGGGCCCACCGGGGAGCTGTTTTTT.

The V and J genes are TRBV11-1 and TRBJ1-1, with 10 bases lining up with TRBD1. Per germline, CDR1 SGHAT and CDR2 FQDESV (reference sequence). The CDR3 runs to 16 residues. J lost 4 bases, V lost 1 base, and 6 bases had no gene match. The CDR3 spells CASSLVGQGYGTEAFF. For the CDR3, the DNA is TGTGCCAGCAGCTTAGTGGGACAGGGGTACGGCACTGAAGCTTTCTTT.